This is a list of T cell receptor beta chains from one sample in a study of T cell responses to AZD1222 COVID-19 vaccine. Produced via immunoSEQ multiplex PCR; TCRdb's table is partial and in-frame only. Here the sample spans just under 75,000 clones, around three quarters being singletons. The specimen was peripheral blood, collected 28 days after the second AZD1222 dose. These receptor sequences come from an adult who received the AZD1222 COVID-19 vaccine. Each CDR3 is given with its conserved first and last residue. A D gene is named only where the DNA matches it firmly. Rows give clone size only sometimes, using once, few, many, or a class for an expanded clone.

clone size,J gene,V gene,D gene,CDR3 DNA,CDR3 protein
.,TRBJ1-4,TRBV30,TRBD1,TGTGCCTGGAGTAAACAGGGGGGGAAACTGTTTTTT,CAWSKQGGKLFF
.,TRBJ2-1,TRBV4-3,TRBD1,TGCGCCAGCAGCCCCTGGTCGGCCGGGACAGGGGGCTATGAGCAGTTCTTC,CASSPWSAGTGGYEQFF
.,TRBJ1-1,TRBV6-5,.,TGTGCCAGCAGTTACTCTTCGAGGGGGGAGGTCACTGAAGCTTTCTTT,CASSYSSRGEVTEAFF
.,TRBJ2-7,TRBV28,TRBD2,TGTGCCAGCAGTACCTCTGAGGTGGGACTAGATTTCAACGAGCAGTACTTC,CASSTSEVGLDFNEQYF
.,TRBJ2-2,TRBV3-1/TRBV3-2,.,TGTGCCAGCAGCCAAAACAGGGACACCGGGGAGCTGTTTTTT,CASSQNRDTGELFF
few,TRBJ1-6,TRBV15,.,TGTGCCACCAGCATGGGCAGACATCATAATTCACCCCTCCACTTT,CATSMGRHHNSPLHF
.,TRBJ2-5,TRBV5-1,TRBD1,TGCGCCAGCAGCAAAGGGACAGCTCAAGAGACCCAGTACTTC,CASSKGTAQETQYF
.,TRBJ2-1,TRBV28,TRBD2,TGTGCCAGCAGTTTATGGGGACTAGCTATACACCATGAGCAGTTCTTC,CASSLWGLAIHHEQFF
.,TRBJ2-3,TRBV29-1,.,TGCAGCGTTGAAACGGGCACAGATACGCAGTATTTT,CSVETGTDTQYF
.,TRBJ1-5,TRBV19,.,TGTGCCAGTAGTCCGGGGGCAGGGAAGAAGGGTCAGCCCCAGCATTTT,CASSPGAGKKGQPQHF
.,TRBJ2-4,TRBV28,TRBD2,TGTGCCAGCAGCAAGGGGACTAGCGGAAATTTAGCCAAAAACATTCAGTACTTC,CASSKGTSGNLAKNIQYF
few,TRBJ1-2,TRBV5-1,.,TGCGCCAGCAGCCCCGGAGCAAGCAGTGCCTATGGCTACACCTTC,CASSPGASSAYGYTF
.,TRBJ1-2,TRBV23-1,TRBD1,TGCGCCAGCAGTCAATCGGGGGCACCGGGACAGGGTCTCTATGGCTACACCTTC,CASSQSGAPGQGLYGYTF
.,TRBJ1-1,TRBV6-1,.,TGTGCCAGCAGTGAACAGGGTTTGAACACTGAAGCTTTCTTT,CASSEQGLNTEAFF
.,TRBJ2-2,TRBV19,.,TGTGCCAGTAGTATTGGGTTGGGCGCTATGAACACCGGGGAGCTGTTTTTT,CASSIGLGAMNTGELFF
.,TRBJ1-6,TRBV18,.,TGTGCCAGCTCACCCTCCGCAGGGGACAATTCACCCCTCCACTTT,CASSPSAGDNSPLHF